Following are 14 T cell receptor beta chains from one sample sequenced in a study of T cells expressing NK-cell markers. TCRdb reanalyzed the 5' RACE reads and collapses them to one entry per CDR3 protein, without DNA. The sample table includes about 460,000 distinct CDR3 sequences. Source material: blood T cells: a sorted CD56 or NKG2C T cell subset, CD4+ or CD8+ T cells, or bulk PBMC T cells (not recorded which). The source is a woman aged 50 to 60 in good health.

The rearrangement uses TRBV20-1 and TRBJ2-2; TCRdb selects TRBD2, and the lack of DNA leaves this call unchecked. The CDR3 totals 15 residues. Looked up from germline, CDR1 is DFQATT and CDR2 is SNEGSKA (reference sequence). CDR3 sequence reads: CSARLAGGPTGELFF.

This chain uses TRBV24-1 with TRBJ2-3; TCRdb's assignment of TRBD1 cannot be checked, as there is no DNA. CDR1 and CDR2 (germline): KGHDR, SFDVKD. This CDR3 has 18 residues. This chain's CDR3 is CATSDPKMGQASPDTQYF.

The genes are TRBV19 and TRBJ2-5; TCRdb indicates TRBD2, and absent DNA this call remains unverified. The CDR3 runs to 16 residues. CDR1 and CDR2 (germline): LNHDA, SQIVND (reference sequence). The chain's CDR3 is CASSIGSGRGQETQYF.

This chain uses TRBV10-3 with TRBJ2-1; the D gene TCRdb calls, TRBD1, cannot be checked with no DNA. This CDR3 is built from 14 residues. Per germline, CDR1 ENHRY and CDR2 SYGVKD. CDR3: CAISNDGIYGEQFF.

The chain uses TRBV12-3 or TRBV12-4 and TRBJ2-1; TCRdb reports TRBD1, a call that lacks DNA to check it against. This CDR3 region has 16 residues. The CDR3: CASSFPQLDYYNEQFF.

The rearrangement uses TRBV12-3 or TRBV12-4 and TRBJ2-1; TCRdb selects TRBD2, and the lack of DNA leaves this call unchecked. This CDR3 spans 15 amino acids. CDR3 amino acids: CASSFRSGRATEQFF.

This rearrangement joins TRBV10-2 to TRBJ2-2; TCRdb selects TRBD2, and the lack of DNA leaves this call unchecked. Germline values: CDR1 WSHSY, CDR2 SAAADI. CDR3 length: 16 amino acids. CDR3 protein: CASSAGTSGRAGELFF.

This sequence joins TRBV19 and TRBJ1-5; without DNA, the TCRdb call of TRBD1 cannot be checked. CDR3 size: 13 residues. Germline lookup yields CDR1 LNHDA and CDR2 SQIVND (reference sequence). The CDR3 sequence: CASTDRWTQPQHF.

The V gene is TRBV5-1, the J gene TRBJ2-3; checking the TCRdb D call of TRBD2 is not possible without DNA. The CDR3 runs 14 residues. Germline V CDR1 and CDR2: SGHRS, YFSETQ. This CDR3 is CASRREGSTDTQYF.

The chain joins TRBV11-2 to TRBJ2-1; the TCRdb call, TRBD1, lacks DNA for checking. CDR1 is SGHAT, CDR2 FQNNGV, per germline. The CDR3 has 20 residues. The chain's CDR3 is CASSLGAGTGNQGSYNEQFF.

The chain has TRBV5-1 and TRBJ2-7; TCRdb names TRBD1, which stays unverified in the absence of DNA. The CDR3 totals 13 residues. Germline assignment: CDR1 SGHRS and CDR2 YFSETQ. CDR3 residues: CASIRGANHEQYF. The full variable domain, with the rest looked up from reference TRBV5-1 and TRBJ2-7, is KAGVTQTPRYLIKTRGQQVTLSCSPISGHRSVSWYQQTPGQGLQFLFEYFSETQRNKGNFPGRFSGRQFSNSRSEMNVSTLELGDSALYLCASIRGANHEQYFGPGTRLTVT.

The rearrangement links TRBV14 to TRBJ2-1; TCRdb gives TRBD1 as the D gene, but with no DNA this cannot be confirmed. Looked up from germline, CDR1 is SGHDN and CDR2 is FVKESK. The CDR3 has 14 residues. CDR3: CASSQVRVGNEQFF.

The chain's CDR3 is CASSQLQGVGELFF. V is TRBV6-5 and J is TRBJ2-2; the D call of TRBD1 rests on TCRdb alone, since no DNA is present to check it. The V gene's germline CDR1 is MNHEY and CDR2 SVGAGI. The CDR3 has 14 residues.

The chain carries TRBV5-1 and TRBJ2-7; the D call of TRBD2 rests on TCRdb alone, since no DNA is present to check it. CDR1 is SGHRS, CDR2 YFSETQ, per germline. This CDR3 spans 14 amino acids. The CDR3 loop reads CASGGTTSGTEQYF.